This T cell receptor beta chain was observed in a study of CD8+ T cells in alopecia areata. This CDR3 spans 12 amino acids. Trimming left V 6 bases short and J 8 bases short, with 13 bases between. Germline V gene lookup returns CDR1 MGHDK and CDR2 SYGVNS. cDNA prepared by RNA extraction and subsequent reverse transcription served as the template for sequencing. Repertoires were generated with immunoSEQ multiplex PCR, while TCRdb's copy carries only in-frame clones and drops some. The data contain about 170,000 clones, approximately 59% of them seen just once; the ten biggest clones take up 16%. For this clone: Its antigen is undetermined.

Treatment of the sample: oral pan-JAK inhibitor, 5-10 mg twice daily. Findings and limits, study-wide: Since there was just one nonresponder, nobody can yet say how baseline CD8+ expansion ties to response.

The gene calls are TRBV25-1 and TRBJ1-1; TRBD1 might be the D (6 bases). The sequencing used CD4+ T cells sorted from blood, collected at week 56, from a patient treated with tofacitinib. This clonotype was obtained from a human donor with alopecia areata. The CDR3 coding sequence is TGTGCCAGCAGCGGAGGGGGTCCGGAAGCTTTCTTT. It specifies CASSGGGPEAFF. The full variable domain, with the rest looked up from reference TRBV25-1 and TRBJ1-1, is EADIYQTPRYLVIGTGKKITLECSQTMGHDKMYWYQQDPGMELHLIHYSYGVNSTEKGDLSSESTVSRIRTEHFPLTLESARPSHTSQYLCASSGGGPEAFFGQGTRLTVV.